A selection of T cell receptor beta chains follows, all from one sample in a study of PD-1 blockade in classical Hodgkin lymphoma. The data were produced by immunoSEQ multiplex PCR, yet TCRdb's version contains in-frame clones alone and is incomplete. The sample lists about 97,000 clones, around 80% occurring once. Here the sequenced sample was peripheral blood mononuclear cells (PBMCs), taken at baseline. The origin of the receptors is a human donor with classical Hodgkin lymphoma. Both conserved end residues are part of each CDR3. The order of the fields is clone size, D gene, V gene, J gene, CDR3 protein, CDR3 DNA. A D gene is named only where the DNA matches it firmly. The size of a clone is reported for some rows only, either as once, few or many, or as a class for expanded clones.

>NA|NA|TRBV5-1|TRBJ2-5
CASSLSASETQYF
TGCGCCAGCAGCTTGTCGGCGTCCGAGACCCAGTACTTC
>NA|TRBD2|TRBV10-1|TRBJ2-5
CASSETAGTTQETQYF
TGCGCCAGCAGTGAGACGGCTGGGACTACGCAAGAGACCCAGTACTTC
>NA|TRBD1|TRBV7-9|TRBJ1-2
CASSFRQGNYNYGYTF
TGTGCCAGCAGCTTCCGACAGGGCAACTATAACTATGGCTACACCTTC
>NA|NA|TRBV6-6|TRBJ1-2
CASQAGGSDGYTF
TGTGCCAGCCAGGCCGGAGGTAGTGATGGCTACACCTTC
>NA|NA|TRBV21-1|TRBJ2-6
CASRKGDRANSGANVLTF
TGTGCCAGCAGAAAGGGGGACAGGGCTAACTCTGGGGCCAACGTCCTGACTTTC
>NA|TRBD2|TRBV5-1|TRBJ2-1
CASSMAGDSYNEQFF
TGCGCCAGCAGCATGGCGGGGGACTCCTACAATGAGCAGTTCTTC
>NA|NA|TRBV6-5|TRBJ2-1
CASMLGRGYNEQFF
TGTGCCAGCATGCTAGGAAGAGGGTACAATGAGCAGTTCTTC
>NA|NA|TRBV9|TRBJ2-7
CASSVAGTTYEQYF
TGTGCCAGCAGCGTAGCGGGCACCACCTACGAGCAGTACTTC
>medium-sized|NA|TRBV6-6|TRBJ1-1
CASSYSVPGPGTEAFF
TGTGCCAGCAGTTACTCAGTACCGGGTCCGGGCACTGAAGCTTTCTTT
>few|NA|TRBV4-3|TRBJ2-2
CASSQEVLRTGELFF
TGCGCCAGCAGCCAAGAGGTACTACGCACCGGGGAGCTGTTTTTT
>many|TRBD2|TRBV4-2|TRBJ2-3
CASSHPSGGVIAGASTDTQYF
TGTGCCAGCAGCCACCCCAGTGGAGGCGTTATAGCGGGAGCCAGCACAGATACGCAGTATTTT
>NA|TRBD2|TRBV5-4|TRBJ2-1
CASSFGAGGFDEQFF
TGTGCCAGCAGCTTTGGCGCGGGAGGGTTCGATGAGCAGTTCTTC
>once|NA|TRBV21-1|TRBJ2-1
CASSKVQREGLYEQFF
TGTGCCAGCAGCAAGGTCCAACGGGAGGGCCTTTATGAGCAGTTCTTC
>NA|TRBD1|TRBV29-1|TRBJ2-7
CSAGQDYEQYF
TGCAGCGCCGGACAGGATTACGAGCAGTACTTC
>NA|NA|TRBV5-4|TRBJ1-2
CASSSGGAPYGYTF
TGTGCCAGCAGCTCTGGGGGGGCGCCCTATGGCTACACCTTC
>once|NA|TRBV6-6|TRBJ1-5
CASREGGENQPQHF
TGTGCCAGCAGGGAGGGAGGGGAAAATCAGCCCCAGCATTTT
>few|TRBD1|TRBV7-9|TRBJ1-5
CASSDTGDGQPQHF
TGTGCCAGCAGCGACACAGGGGATGGTCAGCCCCAGCATTTT
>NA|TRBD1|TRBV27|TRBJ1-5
CASAGTGIGADQPQHF
TGTGCCAGCGCCGGGACAGGGATCGGTGCGGATCAGCCCCAGCATTTT
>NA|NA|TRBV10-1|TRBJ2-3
CASSESGPRSSTDTQYF
TGCGCCAGCAGTGAGTCGGGTCCTCGGAGTAGCACAGATACGCAGTATTTT
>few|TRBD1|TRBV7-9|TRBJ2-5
CASSAPRQGARETQYF
TGTGCCAGCAGCGCCCCGCGCCAGGGGGCTAGGGAGACCCAGTACTTC
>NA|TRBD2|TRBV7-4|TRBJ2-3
CASRTSGSFADTQYF
TGTGCCAGCAGGACTAGCGGGAGTTTTGCAGATACGCAGTATTTT
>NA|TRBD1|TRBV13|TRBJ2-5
CASTTGGSKGETQYF
TGTGCCAGCACCACAGGGGGGAGTAAGGGCGAGACCCAGTACTTC
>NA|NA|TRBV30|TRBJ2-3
CAWTSTDTQYF
TGTGCCTGGACTAGCACAGATACGCAGTATTTT